The T cell receptor (beta chain) described here comes from a study of blood T cell repertoires in COVID-19. The CDR3 runs 15 residues. With V trimmed by 1 base and J by 8 bases, 6 bases remained unmatched. Germline V CDR1 and CDR2: MNHEY, SMNVEV (reference sequence). The protocol was immunoSEQ multiplex PCR, while the TCRdb copy is restricted to in-frame clones and leaves out a portion. This sample has 400,000 to 450,000 clones, with around 90% found just once. The chain uses TRBV27 and TRBJ2-1, with 9 bases lining up with TRBD2. The TCR sequence derives from a man aged 18 to 35 with COVID-19, enrolled during active disease. The specimen was peripheral blood. CDR3 DNA sequence: TGTGCCAGCAGTTTATTGGGACTAGCATTATATGAGCAGTTCTTC. Encoded protein: CASSLLGLALYEQFF.